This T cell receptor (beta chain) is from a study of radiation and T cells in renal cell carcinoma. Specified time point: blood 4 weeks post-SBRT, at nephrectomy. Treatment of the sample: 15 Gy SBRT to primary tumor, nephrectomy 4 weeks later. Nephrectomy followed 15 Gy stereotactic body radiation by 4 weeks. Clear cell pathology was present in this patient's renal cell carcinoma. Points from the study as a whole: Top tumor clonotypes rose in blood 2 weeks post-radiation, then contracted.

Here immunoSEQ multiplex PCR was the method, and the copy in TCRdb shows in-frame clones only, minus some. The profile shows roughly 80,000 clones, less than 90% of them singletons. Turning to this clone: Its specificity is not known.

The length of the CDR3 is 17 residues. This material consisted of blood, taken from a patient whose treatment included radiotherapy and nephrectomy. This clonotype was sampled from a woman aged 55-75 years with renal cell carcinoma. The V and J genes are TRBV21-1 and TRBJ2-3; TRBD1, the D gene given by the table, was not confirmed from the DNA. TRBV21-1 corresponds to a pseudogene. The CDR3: CASSTRTGTGGWDTQYF. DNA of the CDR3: TGTGCCAGCAGCACCAGAACCGGGACAGGGGGTTGGGATACGCAGTATTTT.